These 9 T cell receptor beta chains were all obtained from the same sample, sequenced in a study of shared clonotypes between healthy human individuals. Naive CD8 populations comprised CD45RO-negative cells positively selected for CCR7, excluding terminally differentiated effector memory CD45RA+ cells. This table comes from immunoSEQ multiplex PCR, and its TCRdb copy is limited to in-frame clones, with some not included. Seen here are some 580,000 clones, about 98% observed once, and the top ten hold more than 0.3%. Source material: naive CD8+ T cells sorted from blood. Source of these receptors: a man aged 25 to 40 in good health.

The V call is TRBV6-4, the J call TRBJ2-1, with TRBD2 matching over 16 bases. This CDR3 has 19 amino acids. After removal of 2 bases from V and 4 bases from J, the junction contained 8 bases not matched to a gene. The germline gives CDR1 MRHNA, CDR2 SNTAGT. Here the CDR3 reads CASSDRGLAGGPQYNEQFF. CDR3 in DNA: TGTGCCAGCAGTGACCGGGGACTAGCGGGAGGGCCGCAGTACAATGAGCAGTTCTTC.

The CDR3 DNA sequence: TGCGCCAGCAGCCAAGATCTAGCGGGAGTAACAGATACGCAGTATTTT. Translation gives CASSQDLAGVTDTQYF. This chain connects TRBV4-3 to TRBJ2-3, with TRBD2 matching over 10 bases. The junction had 3 bases not matched to a gene; V was cut back by 0 bases and J by 3 bases. CDR3 length equals 16 residues. Germline assignment: CDR1 LGHNA and CDR2 YSLEER.

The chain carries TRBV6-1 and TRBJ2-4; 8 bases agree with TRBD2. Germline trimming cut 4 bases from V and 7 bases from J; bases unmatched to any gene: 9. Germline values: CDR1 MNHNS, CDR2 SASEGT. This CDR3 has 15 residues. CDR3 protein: CASSVPTGTRNIQYF. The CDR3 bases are TGTGCCAGCAGTGTCCCAACAGGGACTAGGAACATTCAGTACTTC.

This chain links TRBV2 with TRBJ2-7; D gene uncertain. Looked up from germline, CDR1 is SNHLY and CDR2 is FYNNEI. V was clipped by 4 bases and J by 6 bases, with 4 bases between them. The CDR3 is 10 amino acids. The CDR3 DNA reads TGTGCCAGCAGTGTCGTCGAGCAGTACTTC. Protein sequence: CASSVVEQYF. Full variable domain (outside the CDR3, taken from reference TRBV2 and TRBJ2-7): EPEVTQTPSHQVTQMGQEVILRCVPISNHLYFYWYRQILGQKVEFLVSFYNNEISEKSEIFDDQFSVERPDGSNFTLKIRSTKLEDSAMYFCASSVVEQYFGPGTRLTVT.

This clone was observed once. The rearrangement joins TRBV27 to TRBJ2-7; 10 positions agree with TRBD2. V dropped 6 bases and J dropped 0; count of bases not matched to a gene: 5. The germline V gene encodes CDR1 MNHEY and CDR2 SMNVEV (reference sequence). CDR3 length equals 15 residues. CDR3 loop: CASSLAGASSYEQYF. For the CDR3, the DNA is TGTGCCAGCAGCCTAGCGGGAGCTAGCTCCTACGAGCAGTACTTC.

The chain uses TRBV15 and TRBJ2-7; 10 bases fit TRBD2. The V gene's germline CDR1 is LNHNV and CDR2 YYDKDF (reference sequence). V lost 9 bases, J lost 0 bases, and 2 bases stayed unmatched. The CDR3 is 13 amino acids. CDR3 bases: TGTGCCACAGGGACTAGCGACTCCTACGAGCAGTACTTC. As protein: CATGTSDSYEQYF.

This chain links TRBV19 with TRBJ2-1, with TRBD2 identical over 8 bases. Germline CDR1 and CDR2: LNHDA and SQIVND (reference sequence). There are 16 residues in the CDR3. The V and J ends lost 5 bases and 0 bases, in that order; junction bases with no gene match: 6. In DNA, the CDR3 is TGTGCCAGTAGTGACCTTAGCGGGATCTCCTACAATGAGCAGTTCTTC. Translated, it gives CASSDLSGISYNEQFF.

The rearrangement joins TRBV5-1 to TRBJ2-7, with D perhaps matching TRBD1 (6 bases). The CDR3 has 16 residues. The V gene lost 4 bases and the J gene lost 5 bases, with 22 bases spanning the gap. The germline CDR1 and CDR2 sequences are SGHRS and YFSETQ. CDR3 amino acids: CASSVGTTRVLDEQYF. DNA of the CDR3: TGCGCCAGCAGCGTAGGGACAACCCGAGTTCTAGACGAGCAGTACTTC.

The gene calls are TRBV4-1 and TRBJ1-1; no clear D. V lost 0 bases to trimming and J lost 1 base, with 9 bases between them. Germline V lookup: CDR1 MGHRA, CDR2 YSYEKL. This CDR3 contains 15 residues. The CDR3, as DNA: TGCGCCAGCAGCCAAGATGCCGGAAGGAACACTGAAGCTTTCTTT. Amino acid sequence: CASSQDAGRNTEAFF.